This T cell receptor beta chain is from a study of blood T cell repertoires in COVID-19. As for the study in general: Nucleic acid was either cDNA or gDNA, and it came from T cells, B-cell-depleted T cells, or PBMCs.

CDR1 MDHEN and CDR2 SYDVKM come from the germline V gene. The CDR3 runs 13 residues. Trimming left V 7 bases short and J 5 bases short, with 14 bases between. The repertoire was sequenced with immunoSEQ multiplex PCR; TCRdb's copy has only in-frame clones and lacks some. The sample records around 170,000 clones, 88% being singletons. This sequence originates from a woman between 18 and 29 years old who had recovered from COVID-19. The material sequenced was PBMCs or T cells enriched from blood (not recorded which). V usage is TRBV28 and J usage is TRBJ1-2; D is ambiguous. The CDR3 DNA reads TGTGCCAGCACCCCGGGAGGCTTATATGGCTACACCTTC. Translation gives CASTPGGLYGYTF.